This T cell receptor (beta chain) derives from a study of cytomegalovirus exposure and HLA in healthy donors. Overall study results and limits: A later analysis linked some 17,000 TCR beta sequences to HLA alleles at 0.05 false discovery rate.

PCR primers comprised 60 Vbeta and 13 Jbeta primers. Assay: immunoSEQ multiplex PCR; the TCRdb copy retains only in-frame clones and omits some. Of about 200,000 clones in the sample, 70% to 80% were seen once. Remarks on this clone: What it recognizes is unknown.

The TCR originated in a man under 40 in good health and CMV-seronegative. Material: PBMCs.

The CDR3 sequence is CASSFGGVGQETQYF. Here the CDR3 DNA reads TGCGCCAGCAGCTTCGGGGGAGTAGGCCAAGAGACCCAGTACTTC. This chain connects TRBV5-1 to TRBJ2-5, with D possibly TRBD2 on 6 matching bases. Looked up from germline, CDR1 is SGHRS and CDR2 is YFSETQ. Trimming removed 2 bases at V and 1 base at J, with 12 bases between. This CDR3 is built from 15 residues.